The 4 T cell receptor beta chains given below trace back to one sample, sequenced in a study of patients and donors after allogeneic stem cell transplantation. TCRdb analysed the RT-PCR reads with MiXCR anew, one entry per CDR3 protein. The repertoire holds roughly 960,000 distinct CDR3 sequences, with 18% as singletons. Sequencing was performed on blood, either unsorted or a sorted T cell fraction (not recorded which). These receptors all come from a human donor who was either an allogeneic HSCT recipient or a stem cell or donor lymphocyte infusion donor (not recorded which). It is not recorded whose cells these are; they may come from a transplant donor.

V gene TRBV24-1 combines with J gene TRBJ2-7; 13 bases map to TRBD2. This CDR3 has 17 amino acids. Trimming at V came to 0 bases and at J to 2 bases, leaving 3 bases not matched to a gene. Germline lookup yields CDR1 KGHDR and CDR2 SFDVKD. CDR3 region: CATSDLRLAGGTYEQYF. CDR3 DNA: TGTGCCACCAGTGATTTGAGACTAGCGGGAGGCACCTACGAGCAGTACTTC.

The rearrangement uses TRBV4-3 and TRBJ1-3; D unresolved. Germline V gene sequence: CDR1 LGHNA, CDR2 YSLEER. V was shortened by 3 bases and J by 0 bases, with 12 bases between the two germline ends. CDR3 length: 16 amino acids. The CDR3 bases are TGCGCCAGCAGCCAGGCCCAGGTACTCTCTGGAAACACCATATATTTT. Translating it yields CASSQAQVLSGNTIYF.

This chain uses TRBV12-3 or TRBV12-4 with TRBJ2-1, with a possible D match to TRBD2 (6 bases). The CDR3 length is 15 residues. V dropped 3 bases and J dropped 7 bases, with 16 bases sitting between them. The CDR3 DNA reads TGTGCCAGCAGTTTTTCGGAGGGAGAGGGGAATGAGCAGTTCTTC. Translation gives CASSFSEGEGNEQFF.

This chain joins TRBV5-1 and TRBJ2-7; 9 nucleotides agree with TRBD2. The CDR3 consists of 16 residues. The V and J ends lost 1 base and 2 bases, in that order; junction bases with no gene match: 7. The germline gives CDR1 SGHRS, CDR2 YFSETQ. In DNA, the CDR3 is TGCGCCAGCAGCTTGTCTATGGCGGGAGGGCCCTACGAGCAGTACTTC. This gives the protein CASSLSMAGGPYEQYF.